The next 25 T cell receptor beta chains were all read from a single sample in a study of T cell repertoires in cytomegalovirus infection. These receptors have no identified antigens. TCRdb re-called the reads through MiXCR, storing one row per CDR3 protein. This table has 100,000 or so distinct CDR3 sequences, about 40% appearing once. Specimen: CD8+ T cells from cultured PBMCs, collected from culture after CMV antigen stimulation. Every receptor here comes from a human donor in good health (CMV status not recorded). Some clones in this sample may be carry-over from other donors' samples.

CDR3 nucleotides: TGTGCCATAACAGGGTCGGCGGTTTCACCCCTCCACTTT. Residues: CAITGSAVSPLHF. V usage is TRBV6-6 and J usage is TRBJ1-6; D is perhaps TRBD1 (6 bases). The germline V gene has CDR1 MNHNY and CDR2 SVGAGI (reference sequence). The CDR3 sequence is 13 residues long. Trimming took off 10 bases at V and 9 bases at J, with 16 bases between the two ends.

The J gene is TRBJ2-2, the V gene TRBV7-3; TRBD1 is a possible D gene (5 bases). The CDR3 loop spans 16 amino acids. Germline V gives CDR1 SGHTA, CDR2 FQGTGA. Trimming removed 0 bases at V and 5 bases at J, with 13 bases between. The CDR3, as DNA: TGTGCCAGCAGCTTAACGGGTTCAGGGTTAACCGGGGAGCTGTTTTTT. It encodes CASSLTGSGLTGELFF.

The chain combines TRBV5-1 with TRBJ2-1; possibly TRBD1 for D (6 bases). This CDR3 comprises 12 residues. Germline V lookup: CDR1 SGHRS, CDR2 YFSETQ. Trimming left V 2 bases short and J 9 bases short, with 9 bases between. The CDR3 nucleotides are TGCGCCAGCAGCTTTGGGGGCGGTGAGCAGTTCTTC. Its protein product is CASSFGGGEQFF.

CDR3 protein: CASSPLGQNLYNYGYTF. The CDR3 DNA is TGTGCCAGCAGCCCTTTGGGACAGAACCTTTATAACTATGGCTACACCTTC. The chain links TRBV5-4 to TRBJ1-2, with TRBD1 matching 7 bases. J gave up 1 base and V 4 bases, and 13 bases lay outside the gene matches. The CDR3 totals 17 residues. Germline assignment: CDR1 SGHNT and CDR2 YYREEE (reference sequence).

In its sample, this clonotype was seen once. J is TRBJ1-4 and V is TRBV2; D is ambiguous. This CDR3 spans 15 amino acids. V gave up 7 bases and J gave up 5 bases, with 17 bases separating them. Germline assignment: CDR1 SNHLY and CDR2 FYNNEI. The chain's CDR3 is CASIKSLITNEKLFF. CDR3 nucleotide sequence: TGTGCCAGCATAAAAAGTCTTATTACCAATGAAAAACTGTTTTTT.

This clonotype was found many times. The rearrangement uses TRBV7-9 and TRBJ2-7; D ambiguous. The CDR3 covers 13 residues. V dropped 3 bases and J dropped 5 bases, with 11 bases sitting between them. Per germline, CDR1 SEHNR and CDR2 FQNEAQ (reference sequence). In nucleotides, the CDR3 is TGTGCCAGCAGCTTCGTCCAGGTCGACGAGCAGTACTTC. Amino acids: CASSFVQVDEQYF.

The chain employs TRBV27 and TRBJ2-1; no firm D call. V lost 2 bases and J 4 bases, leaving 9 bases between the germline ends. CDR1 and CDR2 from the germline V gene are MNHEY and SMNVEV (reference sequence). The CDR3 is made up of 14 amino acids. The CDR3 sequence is CASSLLGIYNEQFF. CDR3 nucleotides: TGTGCCAGCAGTTTACTAGGAATATACAATGAGCAGTTCTTC.

The DNA for the CDR3 is TGTGCCAGCAGTTTGACAGGGAGCTATGGCTACACCTTC. Translated: CASSLTGSYGYTF. The chain has TRBV25-1 and TRBJ1-2, with 7 bases identical to TRBD1. Germline CDR1 and CDR2: MGHDK and SYGVNS. This CDR3 is 13 amino acids long. Losses at the gene ends were 5 bases for V and 4 bases for J; bases not matched to a gene: 4.

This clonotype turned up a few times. The CDR3 spells CASIAVGTEAFF. The CDR3 DNA is TGTGCCAGCATCGCCGTTGGCACTGAAGCTTTCTTT. The rearrangement links TRBV12-3 or TRBV12-4 to TRBJ1-1, with unresolved D. Deletions cut 7 bases from V and 4 bases from J, with 10 bases between. This CDR3 has 12 residues.

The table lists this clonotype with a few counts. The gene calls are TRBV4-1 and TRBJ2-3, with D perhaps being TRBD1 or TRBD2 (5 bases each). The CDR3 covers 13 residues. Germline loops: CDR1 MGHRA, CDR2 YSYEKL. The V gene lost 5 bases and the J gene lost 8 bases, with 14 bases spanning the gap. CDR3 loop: CASSYGARGTQYF. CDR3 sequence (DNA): TGCGCCAGCAGCTACGGGGCTAGGGGTACGCAGTATTTT.

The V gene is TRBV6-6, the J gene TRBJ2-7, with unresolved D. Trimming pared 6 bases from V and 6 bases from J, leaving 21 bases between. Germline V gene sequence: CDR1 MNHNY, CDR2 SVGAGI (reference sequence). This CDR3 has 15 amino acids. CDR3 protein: CASSKNRPPPGEQYF. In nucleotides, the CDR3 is TGTGCCAGCAGCAAAAATCGACCTCCTCCGGGCGAGCAGTACTTC.

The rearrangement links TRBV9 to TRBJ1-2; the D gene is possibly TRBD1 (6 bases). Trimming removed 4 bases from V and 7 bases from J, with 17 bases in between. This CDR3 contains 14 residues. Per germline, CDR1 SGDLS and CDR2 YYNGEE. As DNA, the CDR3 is TGTGCCAGCAGCCAAAGGGGGGGCCCCGGTGGCTACACCTTC. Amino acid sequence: CASSQRGGPGGYTF.

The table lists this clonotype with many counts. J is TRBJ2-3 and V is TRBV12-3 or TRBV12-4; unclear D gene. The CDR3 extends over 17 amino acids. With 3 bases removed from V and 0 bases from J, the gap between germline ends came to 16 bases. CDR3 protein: CASSLFRALSSTDTQYF. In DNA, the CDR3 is TGTGCCAGCAGTTTGTTTAGAGCCCTATCTAGCACAGATACGCAGTATTTT.

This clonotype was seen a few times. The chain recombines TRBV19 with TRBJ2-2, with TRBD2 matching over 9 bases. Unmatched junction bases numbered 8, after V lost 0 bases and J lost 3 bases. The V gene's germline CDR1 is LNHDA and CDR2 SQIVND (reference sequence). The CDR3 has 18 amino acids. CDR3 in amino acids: CASSIEGSGGTYTGELFF. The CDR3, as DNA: TGTGCCAGTAGTATAGAAGGAAGCGGGGGGACGTACACCGGGGAGCTGTTTTTT.

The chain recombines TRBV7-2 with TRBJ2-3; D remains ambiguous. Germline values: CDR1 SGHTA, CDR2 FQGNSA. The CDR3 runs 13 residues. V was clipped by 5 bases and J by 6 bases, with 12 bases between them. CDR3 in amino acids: CASSPAWADTQYF. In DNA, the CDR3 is TGTGCCAGCAGCCCCGCATGGGCGGATACGCAGTATTTT.

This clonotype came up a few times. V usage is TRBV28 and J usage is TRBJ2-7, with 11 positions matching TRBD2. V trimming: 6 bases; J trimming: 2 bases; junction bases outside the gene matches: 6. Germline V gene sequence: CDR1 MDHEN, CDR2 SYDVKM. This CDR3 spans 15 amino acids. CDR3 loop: CASRYLAGGTYEQYF. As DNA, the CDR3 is TGTGCCAGCAGATATCTAGCGGGAGGTACCTACGAGCAGTACTTC.

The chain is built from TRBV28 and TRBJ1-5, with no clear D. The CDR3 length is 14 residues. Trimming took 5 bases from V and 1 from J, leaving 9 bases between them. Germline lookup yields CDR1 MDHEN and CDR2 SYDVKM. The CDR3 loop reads CASSGVRSNQPQHF. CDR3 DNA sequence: TGTGCCAGCAGTGGAGTCCGAAGCAATCAGCCCCAGCATTTT.

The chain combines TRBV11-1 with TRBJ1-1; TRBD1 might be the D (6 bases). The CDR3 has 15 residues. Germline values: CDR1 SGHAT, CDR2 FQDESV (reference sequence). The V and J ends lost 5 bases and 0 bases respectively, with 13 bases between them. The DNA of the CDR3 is TGTGCCAGCAGCCCGCTCCAGGGGATGAACACTGAAGCTTTCTTT. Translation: CASSPLQGMNTEAFF.

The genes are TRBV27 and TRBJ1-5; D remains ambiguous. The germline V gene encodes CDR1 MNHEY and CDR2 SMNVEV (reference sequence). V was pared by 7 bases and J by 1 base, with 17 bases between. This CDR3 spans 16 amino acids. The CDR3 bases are TGTGCCAGCACCCCGGGGATAGAAGCGAGCAATCAGCCCCAGCATTTT. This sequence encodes CASTPGIEASNQPQHF.

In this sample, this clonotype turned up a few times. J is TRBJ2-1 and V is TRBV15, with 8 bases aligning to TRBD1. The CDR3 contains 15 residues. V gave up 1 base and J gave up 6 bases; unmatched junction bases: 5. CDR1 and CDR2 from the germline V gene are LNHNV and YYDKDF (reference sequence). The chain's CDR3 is CATSRVSGQGNEQFF. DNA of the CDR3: TGTGCCACCAGCAGAGTGAGCGGACAGGGCAATGAGCAGTTCTTC.

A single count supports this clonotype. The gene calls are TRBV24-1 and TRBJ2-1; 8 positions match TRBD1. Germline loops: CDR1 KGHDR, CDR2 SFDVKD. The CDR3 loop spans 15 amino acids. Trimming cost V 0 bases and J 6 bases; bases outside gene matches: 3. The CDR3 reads CATSDLTGGFNEQFF. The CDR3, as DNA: TGTGCCACCAGTGATTTGACAGGGGGATTCAATGAGCAGTTCTTC.

The CDR3 DNA follows: TGTGCCAGCAGCCCCCGGCGCGGGGTGGACACCGGGGAGCTGTTTTTT. Residues: CASSPRRGVDTGELFF. The chain has TRBV11-3 and TRBJ2-2; a weak D match, TRBD2 (6 bases). V was shortened by 5 bases and J by 3 bases, with 16 bases between the two germline ends. Germline V gene data show CDR1 as SGHNT and CDR2 as YENEEA. The CDR3 is 16 residues long.

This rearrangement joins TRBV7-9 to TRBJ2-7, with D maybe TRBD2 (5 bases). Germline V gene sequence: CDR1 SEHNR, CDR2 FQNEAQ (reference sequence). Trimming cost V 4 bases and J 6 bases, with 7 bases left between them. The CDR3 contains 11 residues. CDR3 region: CASSSAVEQYF. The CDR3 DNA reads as TGTGCCAGCAGCTCAGCGGTCGAGCAGTACTTC.

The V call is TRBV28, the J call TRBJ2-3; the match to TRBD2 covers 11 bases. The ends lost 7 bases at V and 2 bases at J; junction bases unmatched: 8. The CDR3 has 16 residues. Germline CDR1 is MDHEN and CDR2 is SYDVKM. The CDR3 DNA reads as TGTGCCAGCAATCTGCTAGCGGGGGGTTACACAGATACGCAGTATTTT. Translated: CASNLLAGGYTDTQYF.

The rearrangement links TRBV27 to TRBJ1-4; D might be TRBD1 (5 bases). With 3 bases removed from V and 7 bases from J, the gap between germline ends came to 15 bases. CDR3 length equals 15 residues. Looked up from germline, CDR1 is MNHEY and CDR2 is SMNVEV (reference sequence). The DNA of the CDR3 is TGTGCCAGCAGTTTGGGGCAGCTCTTGGGTGAAAAACTGTTTTTT. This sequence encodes CASSLGQLLGEKLFF.